The 4 T cell receptor beta chains listed next were all sequenced from one sample in a study of cytomegalovirus exposure and HLA in healthy donors (dated by TCRdb to 2016 to 2017). Libraries were built with the immunoSEQ multiplex PCR assay. For the multiplex PCR, a mixture combining 60 forward primers for TCR Vbeta segments and 13 reverse primers for TCR Jbeta segments was used. In its TCRdb copy, this immuneACCESS table keeps in-frame sequences only and misses some clones. Where compared with another copy, unresolved V genes explain less than half of these, and the others have no known cause. This sample lists roughly 140,000 clones; approximately 83% were detected once. The biggest ten clones account for approximately 1.6% of the sample. The source material was PBMCs. The receptors shown here come from a woman between 35 and 50 years old in good health and CMV-seronegative.

The chain employs TRBV19 and TRBJ2-7, with a tentative D call TRBD1 (5 bases). Per germline, CDR1 LNHDA and CDR2 SQIVND (reference sequence). V was clipped by 4 bases and J by 5 bases, with 15 bases between them. This CDR3 contains 14 residues. CDR3 sequence (DNA): TGTGCCAGTAGTAAGTGGCAGGGAAGCCACGAGCAGTACTTC. Protein sequence: CASSKWQGSHEQYF. The variable domain in full, completed from reference TRBV19 and TRBJ2-7, reads DGGITQSPKYLFRKEGQNVTLSCEQNLNHDAMYWYRQDPGQGLRLIYYSQIVNDFQKGDIAEGYSVSREKKESFPLTVTSAQKNPTAFYLCASSKWQGSHEQYFGPGTRLTVT.

The chain employs TRBV28 and TRBJ2-7, with TRBD1 matching 8 bases. The germline V gene encodes CDR1 MDHEN and CDR2 SYDVKM. The CDR3 totals 15 residues. J lost 6 bases, V lost 5 bases, and 12 bases had no gene match. As DNA, the CDR3 is TGTGCCAGCAGTACGACCGCAGGGGGCCTACGCGAGCAGTACTTC. As protein: CASSTTAGGLREQYF.

The rearrangement uses TRBV21-1 and TRBJ2-3; the table names TRBD1, a call not compared with the DNA. TRBV21-1 is given as a pseudogene. The CDR3 covers 14 residues. Written as DNA, the CDR3 is TGTGCCAGCAGCTGGACATCGGTCACAGATACGCAGTATTTT. It is translated as CASSWTSVTDTQYF.

In its sample, this clone was seen a few times. This sequence joins TRBV19 and TRBJ2-3, with TRBD2 identical over 15 bases. Losses at the gene ends were 5 bases for V and 5 bases for J; bases not matched to a gene: 14. The CDR3 is made up of 19 amino acids. Germline CDR1 and CDR2: LNHDA and SQIVND (reference sequence). The CDR3 sequence: CASSPGLAGGKKYIDTQYF. CDR3 sequence (DNA): TGTGCCAGTAGTCCCGGACTAGCGGGGGGGAAAAAGTACATAGATACGCAGTATTTT. The whole variable domain, remainder taken from reference TRBV19 and TRBJ2-3, is DGGITQSPKYLFRKEGQNVTLSCEQNLNHDAMYWYRQDPGQGLRLIYYSQIVNDFQKGDIAEGYSVSREKKESFPLTVTSAQKNPTAFYLCASSPGLAGGKKYIDTQYFGPGTRLTVL.